The sequence of this T cell receptor beta chain was determined in a study of tumor-infiltrating lymphocytes in primary liver carcinoma. At the level of the study: Treatment of the patients' primary liver carcinoma consisted of surgical resection.

Findings and caveats of the study: Pairs of tumor regions overlapped more than tumor-adjacent and tumor-blood pairs did. When set against blood, tumors had a significantly higher top-250-clone fraction (p = 0.039).

This clonotype was counted between two and nine times. What it binds is unknown. The researchers produced TCR beta cDNA from around 500 ng total RNA with a constant-region primer. Three nested multiplex PCR rounds of slightly modified ARM-PCR generated TCR beta libraries. TRBV1-TRBV30 forward primers paired with a C-beta reverse primer were used in the first two PCR rounds, which ran approximately 10 cycles each. TCRdb re-analysed the multiplex PCR reads in MiXCR, keeping a single row per CDR3 protein. The sample has about 300,000 distinct CDR3 sequences, roughly two thirds seen once. J gave up 1 base and V 2 bases, and 11 bases lay outside the gene matches. The CDR3 runs to 18 residues. Germline V lookup: CDR1 MNHEY, CDR2 SVGAGI. For blood RNA, unsorted whole blood served as the source, and germline DNA was extracted too. Prior to surgery, roughly 4 milliliters of peripheral blood were drawn.

Specimen: peripheral blood. This clonotype was obtained from a man aged 40-49 years with primary liver carcinoma and hepatitis B virus infection. The chain is built from TRBV6-5 and TRBJ2-7, with 10 positions matching TRBD1. The CDR3 loop reads CASSYQGQGTTLSYEQYF. The CDR3 coding sequence is TGTGCCAGCAGTTACCAGGGACAGGGGACTACGCTTTCCTACGAGCAGTACTTC.